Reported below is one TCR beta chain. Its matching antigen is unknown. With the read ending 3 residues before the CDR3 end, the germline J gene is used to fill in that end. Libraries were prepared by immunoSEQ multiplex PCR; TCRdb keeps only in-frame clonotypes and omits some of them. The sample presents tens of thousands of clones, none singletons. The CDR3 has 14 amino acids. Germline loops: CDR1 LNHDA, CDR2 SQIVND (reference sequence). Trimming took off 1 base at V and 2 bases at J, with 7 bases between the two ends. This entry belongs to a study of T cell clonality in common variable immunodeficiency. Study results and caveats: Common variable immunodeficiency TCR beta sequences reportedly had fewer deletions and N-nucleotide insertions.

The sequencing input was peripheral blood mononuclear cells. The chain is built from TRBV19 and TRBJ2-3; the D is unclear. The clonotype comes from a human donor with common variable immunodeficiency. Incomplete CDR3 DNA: TGTGCCAGTAGTATAGGTCTAGACACAGATACG. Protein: CASSIGLDTDT. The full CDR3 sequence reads CASSIGLDTDTQYF.